This T cell receptor beta chain is from a study of Graves' ophthalmopathy and Graves' hyperthyroidism. Across the whole study: Pretreatment peripheral blood was obtained at initial diagnosis.

In germline, CDR1 is SGHTA, CDR2 FQGNSA. The CDR3 length is 13 residues. V gave up 2 bases and J gave up 1 base, with 6 bases separating them. The study's findings and limits: For predicting ophthalmopathy progression, the model had about 71% sensitivity and 72.22% specificity. Among thyroid clonotypes expanded above 0.001 frequency, most also appeared in blood. Ophthalmopathy could be told apart from stable hyperthyroidism by a 13-signature model (around 88% sensitivity, roughly 80% specificity).

This clonotype was seen ten or more times. What it binds is not known. From RNA, the CDR3 regions of TCR beta chains were amplified and sequenced. First-round RT-PCR relied on HTBI primers, and a second-round multiplex PCR came next. TCRdb re-called the multiplex PCR reads through MiXCR, storing one row per CDR3 protein. The repertoire holds approximately 210,000 distinct CDR3 sequences, 29% seen once, with about 9.1% in the top ten. Sequencing used peripheral blood. This TCR came from a man between 45 and 60 years old with Graves' ophthalmopathy. V gene TRBV7-2 combines with J gene TRBJ2-7; no reliable D call. The CDR3 DNA follows: TGTGCCAGCAGCTTATCGGCTTCCTACGAGCAGTACTTC. It is translated as CASSLSASYEQYF.